These 2 T cell receptor beta chains were all obtained from the same sample, sequenced in a study of human T cells and chemical hapten exposure. A single record per CDR3 protein comes from TCRdb applying MiXCR to the RACE reads. The sample yields about 120,000 distinct CDR3 sequences, about 14% seen once. Sample time point: pre-sensitization, week 0. Treatment of the sample: therapeutic diphenylcyclopropenone sensitization with weekly scalp DPC. The input for sequencing was whole blood, taken in connection with sensitization to the hapten diphenylcyclopropenone (DPC). The receptors come from a woman in her late teens or twenties with alopecia areata. Some clones in this sample may be carry-over from other donors' samples.

The table lists this clonotype with a few counts. V is TRBV4-3 and J is TRBJ2-7; D is possibly TRBD1 or TRBD2 (7 bases each). The V end was cut by 0 bases, the J end by 3 bases, with 15 bases between. The CDR3 totals 16 residues. The germline gives CDR1 LGHNA, CDR2 YSLEER. CDR3 coding DNA: TGCGCCAGCAGCCAAGATTTGGCAGGGGGGGTCTACGAGCAGTACTTC. Amino acid sequence: CASSQDLAGGVYEQYF.

This clonotype was found many times. V is TRBV6-2 or TRBV6-3 and J is TRBJ2-3; maybe TRBD1 (6 bases). The CDR3 has 16 residues. Germline loops: CDR1 MNHEY, CDR2 SVGEGT. The V end was cut by 6 bases, the J end by 0 bases, with 16 bases between. In DNA form, the CDR3 reads TGTGCCAGCAGCCTAGGACAGTCGATGAGCACAGATACGCAGTATTTT. Translation: CASSLGQSMSTDTQYF.